These 3 T cell receptor beta chains originate from one sample sequenced in a study of CD8 T cells in Susac syndrome. About 0.45 to 1 ug RNA was reverse transcribed with random hexamers. From the immunoSEQ multiplex PCR reads, TCRdb called clonotypes with MiXCR, one entry per CDR3 protein. The sample carries around 81,000 distinct CDR3 sequences, approximately 95% recorded once. The sample was CD8+ T cells from PBMCs. These receptors came from a human donor with Susac syndrome.

This clonotype has a single count. This chain connects TRBV7-8 to TRBJ2-7; possible D gene TRBD2, 6 bases. The CDR3 is 14 residues long. Germline CDR1 and CDR2: SGHVS and FQNEAQ. V was shortened by 5 bases and J by 6 bases, with 17 bases between the two germline ends. The CDR3 coding sequence is TGTGCCAGCAGCGTAGAGACAGCGGGTTTCGAGCAGTACTTC. Translation: CASSVETAGFEQYF. Full variable domain (rest looked up from reference TRBV7-8 and TRBJ2-7): GAGVSQSPRYKVAKRGQDVALRCDPISGHVSLFWYQQALGQGPEFLTYFQNEAQLDKSGLPSDRFFAERPEGSVSTLKIQRTQQEDSAVYLCASSVETAGFEQYFGPGTRLTVT.

The chain is built from TRBV6-4 and TRBJ1-2, with D maybe TRBD1 (6 bases). V was trimmed by 7 bases and J by 4 bases, leaving 13 bases between them. The CDR3 contains 13 residues. Germline V CDR1 and CDR2: MRHNA, SNTAGT. CDR3 nucleotides: TGTGCCAGCACCCCAGGGGAGGGCTATGGCTACACCTTC. Protein: CASTPGEGYGYTF.

V gene TRBV12-3 or TRBV12-4 combines with J gene TRBJ2-7, with TRBD2 matching over 14 bases. Trimming took 6 bases from V and 6 from J; bases not matched to a gene: 7. The CDR3 loop spans 15 amino acids. In nucleotides, the CDR3 is TGTGCCAGCAGCCCGGGACTAGCGGGAGTACGCGAGCAGTACTTC. It codes for CASSPGLAGVREQYF.